This T cell receptor (beta chain) was captured by sequencing in a study of blood T cells in healthy people across ages. Germline lookup yields CDR1 LGHNA and CDR2 YSLEER. The CDR3 has 15 residues. Alongside a J-beta primer mix, a sample-barcoded 5' primer served in a second PCR lasting 7 to 11 cycles. TCRdb passed the 5' RACE reads through MiXCR, listing each CDR3 protein once. The data contain about 2 million distinct CDR3 sequences, 40% to 55% of them seen just once; the ten biggest clones take up around 2.1%. A word on this clonotype: At one end, the junction sequence differs from germline, possibly due to a read error.

Source material: blood. V is TRBV4-3 and J is TRBJ2-3, with 10 nucleotides matching TRBD2. The source is a middle-aged woman in good health. The CDR3 loop is CASSHLAGAADTQYF. The CDR3, as DNA: TGTGCCAGCAGCCACCTAGCGGGGGCCGCAGATACGCAGTATTTT.